The 16 T cell receptor beta chains below come from one sample, sequenced in a study of blood T cell repertoires in COVID-19. Data came from immunoSEQ multiplex PCR; TCRdb stores just in-frame clones and leaves some out. The repertoire holds 350,000 or so clones, with 85% to 90% as singletons. Material: peripheral blood. The receptor set was obtained from a young man with active or convalescent COVID-19.

The chain couples TRBV5-1 to TRBJ2-1; 7 positions agree with TRBD1. The V gene's germline CDR1 is SGHRS and CDR2 YFSETQ. J lost 2 bases, V lost 5 bases, and 7 bases had no gene match. CDR3 length: 15 amino acids. DNA for the CDR3: TGCGCCAGCAGGGAGACAGGGCTCCCCTACAATGAGCAGTTCTTC. This translates into CASRETGLPYNEQFF.

The chain joins TRBV11-3 to TRBJ2-3; possible D gene TRBD2, 7 bases. Trimming pared 1 base from V and 4 bases from J, leaving 9 bases between. CDR1 SGHNT and CDR2 YENEEA come from the germline V gene. The CDR3 is 14 amino acids. CDR3 region: CASSLGRGPDTQYF. The CDR3 DNA reads TGTGCCAGCAGCTTAGGGCGGGGGCCAGATACGCAGTATTTT.

The chain combines TRBV18 with TRBJ2-2; 9 nucleotides align to TRBD2. With 5 bases clipped from V and 10 bases from J, the junction kept 26 bases outside the gene matches. Germline V gene sequence: CDR1 KGHSH, CDR2 LQKENI. The CDR3 extends over 20 amino acids. CDR3 in amino acids: CASSSEYTGTDSGGLPELFF. The CDR3 nucleotides are TGTGCCAGCTCATCGGAATATACCGGGACGGATAGCGGGGGCCTCCCGGAGCTGTTTTTT.

This clone appeared a single time. J is TRBJ2-7 and V is TRBV6-2 or TRBV6-3, with 8 bases that match TRBD1. Losses at the gene ends were 6 bases for V and 1 base for J; bases not matched to a gene: 8. CDR1 and CDR2 from the germline V gene are MNHEY and SVGEGT. The CDR3 loop spans 15 amino acids. In nucleotides, the CDR3 is TGTGCCAGCAGCCACGGACAGGGTTGGTCCTACGAGCAGTACTTC. Its protein is CASSHGQGWSYEQYF.

This clone has only one observation. The chain is built from TRBV7-9 and TRBJ2-7; 9 bases map to TRBD2. Germline V gene data show CDR1 as SEHNR and CDR2 as FQNEAQ (reference sequence). The CDR3 sequence is 16 residues long. The V segment lost 1 base and the J segment 0 bases; nucleotides outside the gene matches: 4. The CDR3 bases are TGTGCCAGCAGCTTAGTCGTGACTAGCGGCTCCTACGAGCAGTACTTC. It translates to CASSLVVTSGSYEQYF.

The gene calls are TRBV28 and TRBJ1-1, with 8 bases matching TRBD1. Germline lookup yields CDR1 MDHEN and CDR2 SYDVKM. CDR3 length: 14 amino acids. Losses at the gene ends were 7 bases for V and 4 bases for J; bases not matched to a gene: 8. In DNA form, the CDR3 reads TGTGCCAGCACTATGACAGGGGCGAGCACTGAAGCTTTCTTT. Translation gives CASTMTGASTEAFF.

The chain employs TRBV15 and TRBJ2-1; 7 positions match TRBD1. There are 13 residues in the CDR3. Germline V gene lookup returns CDR1 LNHNV and CDR2 YYDKDF (reference sequence). Trimming at V came to 9 bases and at J to 6 bases, leaving 8 bases not matched to a gene. CDR3: CATWGQLVNEQFF. DNA for the CDR3: TGTGCCACTTGGGGACAGCTTGTCAATGAGCAGTTCTTC. The entire variable domain, with the rest obtained from reference TRBV15 and TRBJ2-1, is as follows: DAMVIQNPRYQVTQFGKPVTLSCSQTLNHNVMYWYQQKSSQAPKLLFHYYDKDFNNEADTPDNFQSRRPNTSFCFLDIRSPGLGDTAMYLCATWGQLVNEQFFGPGTRLTVL.

This chain joins TRBV4-3 and TRBJ1-1; tentatively, D is TRBD1 (5 bases). Germline lookup yields CDR1 LGHNA and CDR2 YSLEER. CDR3 length: 13 amino acids. V was trimmed by 4 bases and J by 5 bases, leaving 11 bases between them. The CDR3 DNA reads as TGCGCCAGCAGCCTCGGACAATCAACTGAAGCTTTCTTT. It codes for CASSLGQSTEAFF.

The genes are TRBV6-2 or TRBV6-3 and TRBJ2-1; TRBD2 matches 8 bases. The V and J ends lost 5 bases and 6 bases, in that order; junction bases with no gene match: 15. The CDR3 totals 17 residues. CDR1 is MNHEY and CDR2 is SVGEGT in the germline V gene. This CDR3 reads CASSPWVAGTPGNEQFF. The CDR3 DNA is TGTGCCAGCAGTCCCTGGGTAGCGGGGACGCCGGGCAATGAGCAGTTCTTC.

This clone qualifies as medium-sized. The chain has TRBV5-1 and TRBJ1-1; 7 bases fit TRBD1. The germline V gene encodes CDR1 SGHRS and CDR2 YFSETQ. This CDR3 has 17 amino acids. Germline trimming cut 0 bases from V and 5 bases from J; bases unmatched to any gene: 13. The DNA for the CDR3 is TGCGCCAGCAGCTTGGGGCCCACAGGGGTGCGGAGTACTGAAGCTTTCTTT. This encodes CASSLGPTGVRSTEAFF.

This sequence joins TRBV7-2 and TRBJ2-7, with 9 bases fitting TRBD1. The CDR3 is 15 amino acids. V gave up 3 bases and J gave up 2 bases; unmatched junction bases: 5. CDR1 and CDR2 from the germline V gene are SGHTA and FQGNSA. Here the CDR3 reads CASSLTGGETYEQYF. The DNA of the CDR3 is TGTGCCAGCAGCTTGACAGGGGGAGAGACCTACGAGCAGTACTTC. Combining the CDR3 with reference TRBV7-2 and TRBJ2-7 gives the whole variable domain GAGVSQSPSNKVTEKGKDVELRCDPISGHTALYWYRQSLGQGLEFLIYFQGNSAPDKSGLPSDRFSAERTGGSVSTLTIQRTQQEDSAVYLCASSLTGGETYEQYFGPGTRLTVT.

V and J are TRBV16 and TRBJ2-2; no reliable D call. Trimming shortened V by 1 base and J by 3 bases, and 9 bases separated the two germline ends. The germline V gene encodes CDR1 KGHSY and CDR2 FQNENV. The CDR3 runs to 15 residues. The CDR3 sequence: CASSQLLVDTGELFF. The CDR3 coding sequence is TGTGCCAGCAGCCAATTGTTAGTGGACACCGGGGAGCTGTTTTTT. Based on the CDR3 plus reference TRBV16 and TRBJ2-2, the full variable domain is GEEVAQTPKHLVRGEGQKAKLYCAPIKGHSYVFWYQQVLKNEFKFLISFQNENVFDETGMPKERFSAKCLPNSPCSLEIQATKLEDSAVYFCASSQLLVDTGELFFGEGSRLTVL.

The chain combines TRBV28 with TRBJ2-7; 8 bases match TRBD1. The CDR3 contains 16 residues. With V trimmed by 6 bases and J by 1 base, 11 bases remained unmatched. Germline CDR1 is MDHEN and CDR2 is SYDVKM. The CDR3 loop reads CASSLPGTGVSYEQYF. CDR3 nucleotides: TGTGCCAGCAGCCTCCCCGGGACAGGCGTTTCCTACGAGCAGTACTTC.

The CDR3 bases are TGTGCCAGCACCGTGCTGACAGGAGAAGGGACCCAGTACTTC. It specifies CASTVLTGEGTQYF. This chain connects TRBV28 to TRBJ2-5, with a tentative D call TRBD1 (6 bases). The CDR3 runs to 14 residues. Germline V CDR1 and CDR2: MDHEN, SYDVKM. V shed 7 bases and J shed 7 bases, with 19 bases lying between them.

The chain has TRBV2 and TRBJ2-1; 7 bases are a match to TRBD1. Germline-derived CDR1 and CDR2 are SNHLY and FYNNEI. The V and J ends lost 4 bases and 4 bases, in that order; junction bases with no gene match: 7. CDR3 length: 15 residues. DNA of the CDR3: TGTGCCAGCAGTGCCGACAGGGCCGAGTACAATGAGCAGTTCTTC. Encoded protein: CASSADRAEYNEQFF.

In the case of this clone: The same CDR3 is also encoded by other DNA sequences in this sample. The J gene is TRBJ1-5, the V gene TRBV5-6; no clear D gene. The CDR3 runs 14 residues. The germline CDR1 and CDR2 sequences are SGHDT and YYEEEE. Trimming took off 0 bases at V and 0 bases at J, with 4 bases between the two ends. CDR3 protein: CASSLGLSNQPQHF. For the CDR3, the DNA is TGTGCCAGCAGCTTGGGGCTTAGCAATCAGCCCCAGCATTTT.